Following are 32 T cell receptor beta chains from one sample sequenced in a study of shared clonotypes between healthy human individuals. Sequencing used immunoSEQ multiplex PCR; TCRdb keeps in-frame clones, though not all of them. The table includes over a million clones, approximately 80% detected once. The sample was memory CD4+ T cells from PBMCs. This sample's subset: CD45RA-negative fraction. These receptors originate from a man between 18 and 29 years old in good health. Some clones in this sample may be carry-over from other donors' samples.

V and J are TRBV4-1 and TRBJ2-1; 9 positions agree with TRBD2. Germline V gene data show CDR1 as MGHRA and CDR2 as YSYEKL. The CDR3 consists of 18 residues. V was pared by 4 bases and J by 1 base, with 11 bases of the junction left unmatched. CDR3 residues: CASSPHGASGKSYNEQFF. CDR3 bases: TGCGCCAGCAGCCCCCATGGGGCTAGCGGGAAGTCCTACAATGAGCAGTTCTTC.

The V call is TRBV27, the J call TRBJ2-3; perhaps TRBD1 as D (6 bases). There are 14 residues in the CDR3. Germline loops: CDR1 MNHEY, CDR2 SMNVEV (reference sequence). V lost 8 bases and J 6 bases, leaving 18 bases between the germline ends. The CDR3 protein is CASGGAGAVDTQYF. The CDR3 DNA sequence: TGTGCCAGCGGGGGCGCCGGGGCTGTGGATACGCAGTATTTT.

The chain combines TRBV11-2 with TRBJ2-5; D unclear. The germline V and J ends were trimmed by 0 bases and 5 bases, with 7 bases remaining between them. Germline CDR1 is SGHAT and CDR2 is FQNNGV. The CDR3 length is 13 residues. The CDR3 DNA follows: TGTGCCAGCAGCTTAGACTCCGGGGAGACCCAGTACTTC. This encodes CASSLDSGETQYF.

The chain carries TRBV5-6 and TRBJ2-7, with 14 bases matching TRBD2. CDR3 length equals 16 residues. The germline gives CDR1 SGHDT, CDR2 YYEEEE. Unmatched junction bases numbered 2, after V lost 0 bases and J lost 3 bases. The CDR3 bases are TGTGCCAGCAGCTTGGGACTAGCGGGAGGGTTCTACGAGCAGTACTTC. It is translated as CASSLGLAGGFYEQYF.

The chain couples TRBV9 to TRBJ2-7, with 9 bases identical to TRBD1. Losses at the gene ends were 0 bases for V and 6 bases for J; bases not matched to a gene: 4. CDR1 and CDR2 (germline): SGDLS, YYNGEE. The CDR3 totals 14 residues. The CDR3 sequence: CASSVEQGATEQYF. The DNA of the CDR3 is TGTGCCAGCAGCGTAGAACAGGGGGCGACCGAGCAGTACTTC. Supplemented by reference TRBV9 and TRBJ2-7, the full variable domain reads DSGVTQTPKHLITATGQRVTLRCSPRSGDLSVYWYQQSLDQGLQFLIQYYNGEERAKGNILERFSAQQFPDLHSELNLSSLELGDSALYFCASSVEQGATEQYFGPGTRLTVT.

The chain joins TRBV7-3 to TRBJ1-5; D call uncertain. The CDR3 covers 13 residues. Germline CDR1 is SGHTA and CDR2 is FQGTGA. V was trimmed by 0 bases and J by 9 bases, leaving 9 bases between them. The CDR3, as DNA: TGTGCCAGCAGCTTAACTCCTGGGAGGCCCCAGCATTTT. Translated: CASSLTPGRPQHF. The variable domain in full, completed from reference TRBV7-3 and TRBJ1-5, reads GAGVSQTPSNKVTEKGKYVELRCDPISGHTALYWYRQSLGQGPEFLIYFQGTGAADDSGLPNDRFFAVRPEGSVSTLKIQRTERGDSAVYLCASSLTPGRPQHFGDGTRLSIL.

This clone was found a few times. The V gene is TRBV10-3, the J gene TRBJ2-3; D possibly corresponds to TRBD2 (6 bases). The V end lost 8 bases, the J end lost 4 bases, and 13 bases lay between the germline ends. The germline CDR1 and CDR2 sequences are ENHRY and SYGVKD. CDR3 length: 13 residues. CDR3 sequence reads: CAIAGLLADTQYF. The CDR3 nucleotides read TGTGCCATCGCGGGACTTCTCGCAGATACGCAGTATTTT.

This chain joins TRBV28 and TRBJ2-3, with TRBD2 matching over 7 bases. Per the germline V gene, CDR1 is MDHEN and CDR2 is SYDVKM. The CDR3 sequence is 17 residues long. The V segment lost 8 bases and the J segment 1 base; nucleotides outside the gene matches: 15. The CDR3 here is CASLPWAGELGTDTQYF. The CDR3 nucleotides read TGTGCCAGCCTGCCGTGGGCGGGAGAGTTGGGCACAGATACGCAGTATTTT.

The chain combines TRBV19 with TRBJ2-3, with D perhaps matching TRBD1 (7 bases). CDR1 LNHDA and CDR2 SQIVND come from the germline V gene (reference sequence). The CDR3 has 14 residues. V was clipped by 6 bases and J by 5 bases, with 15 bases between them. The CDR3 DNA sequence: TGTGCCAGTAGCCTACAGGGGACTCAAGATACGCAGTATTTT. This gives the protein CASSLQGTQDTQYF.

The V gene is TRBV20-1, the J gene TRBJ2-1, with D perhaps being TRBD1 or TRBD2 (5 bases each). This CDR3 has 11 residues. V was trimmed by 2 bases and J by 12 bases, leaving 11 bases between them. Germline CDR1 is DFQATT and CDR2 is SNEGSKA (reference sequence). This chain's CDR3 is CSARLVGGQFF. CDR3 nucleotides: TGCAGTGCTAGACTAGTTGGGGGGCAGTTCTTC.

This clone was found a few times. The CDR3 DNA sequence: TGTGCCAGCAGTCGGAGCGGGTCCCACTCCTACGAGCAGTACTTC. Protein sequence: CASSRSGSHSYEQYF. The chain employs TRBV7-9 and TRBJ2-7; a possible D gene is TRBD2 (6 bases). Trimming stripped 6 bases from V and 0 bases from J, with 15 bases between. CDR1 is SEHNR and CDR2 is FQNEAQ in the germline V gene (reference sequence). The CDR3 runs to 15 residues.

In its sample, this clone was seen a few times. The chain uses TRBV4-3 and TRBJ1-1; D uncertain. Germline CDR1 is LGHNA and CDR2 is YSLEER. CDR3 length: 15 amino acids. V was trimmed by 1 base and J by 1 base, leaving 10 bases between them. DNA of the CDR3: TGCGCCAGCAGCCAAGCCATATCGGGGAACACTGAAGCTTTCTTT. Translation: CASSQAISGNTEAFF.

In regard to this clone: A much larger clone lies one base from this, so it may be a read error. Other DNA sequences in this specimen translate into the identical CDR3. V and J are TRBV6-5 and TRBJ1-5, with D possibly TRBD1 on 6 matching bases. Germline CDR1 reads MNHEY; CDR2 reads SVGAGI. V lost 6 bases, J lost 7 bases, and 13 bases lay in between. The CDR3 loop spans 13 amino acids. CDR3 loop: CASSKGTNQPQHF. Here the CDR3 DNA reads TGTGCCAGCAGCAAAGGGACAAACCAGCCCCAGCATTTT.

This clone appeared a single time. CDR3 sequence: CASSMRGRASTNEKLFF. The CDR3 DNA is TGTGCCAGTAGTATGAGGGGTAGGGCCTCGACTAATGAAAAACTGTTTTTT. The chain has TRBV19 and TRBJ1-4, with D tentatively TRBD1 (5 bases). CDR3 size: 17 residues. In germline, CDR1 is LNHDA, CDR2 SQIVND (reference sequence). Trimming removed 3 bases at V and 2 bases at J, with 16 bases between.

The chain couples TRBV9 to TRBJ2-3; D remains ambiguous. CDR1 is SGDLS, CDR2 YYNGEE, per germline. This CDR3 has 13 residues. Trimming cost V 1 base and J 6 bases, with 9 bases left between them. CDR3 sequence reads: CASSVWLEDTQYF. The CDR3 DNA follows: TGTGCCAGCAGCGTATGGCTGGAGGATACGCAGTATTTT.

The chain carries TRBV29-1 and TRBJ2-3; D might be TRBD2 (6 bases). CDR3 length: 15 residues. Per the germline V gene, CDR1 is SQVTM and CDR2 is ANQGSEA. V was trimmed by 1 base and J by 4 bases, leaving 15 bases between them. CDR3 sequence: CSVEGIGGRSDTQYF. CDR3 bases: TGCAGCGTTGAAGGTATCGGAGGGAGATCAGATACGCAGTATTTT.

The CDR3 bases are TGTGCCAGCAGCCAATCGCCGGGAAACACTGAAGCTTTCTTT. Translating it yields CASSQSPGNTEAFF. The rearrangement uses TRBV16 and TRBJ1-1; D is unclear. Between the trimmed V and J ends, which lost 0 bases and 2 bases, there was a span of 7 bases. The CDR3 covers 14 residues. The germline CDR1 and CDR2 sequences are KGHSY and FQNENV.

This rearrangement joins TRBV7-3 to TRBJ2-2; weak D call: TRBD2 (6 bases). Germline lookup yields CDR1 SGHTA and CDR2 FQGTGA. Trimming pared 5 bases from V and 5 bases from J, leaving 12 bases between. The CDR3 is 14 amino acids. CDR3 in amino acids: CASSPGGGTGELFF. The CDR3 DNA is TGTGCCAGCAGCCCCGGGGGTGGGACCGGGGAGCTGTTTTTT.

The rearrangement uses TRBV28 and TRBJ2-2; a weak D match, TRBD1 (6 bases). V was clipped by 5 bases and J by 5 bases, with 9 bases between them. This CDR3 has 13 amino acids. Germline CDR1 is MDHEN and CDR2 is SYDVKM. The CDR3 nucleotides are TGTGCCAGCAGTCGGACAGATACCGGGGAGCTGTTTTTT. It yields the protein CASSRTDTGELFF. Full variable domain (outside the CDR3, taken from reference TRBV28 and TRBJ2-2): DVKVTQSSRYLVKRTGEKVFLECVQDMDHENMFWYRQDPGLGLRLIYFSYDVKMKEKGDIPEGYSVSREKKERFSLILESASTNQTSMYLCASSRTDTGELFFGEGSRLTVL.

The genes are TRBV29-1 and TRBJ1-2; D might be TRBD1 (5 bases). V lost 2 bases, J lost 8 bases, and 15 bases lay in between. Germline assignment: CDR1 SQVTM and CDR2 ANQGSEA. The CDR3 loop spans 13 amino acids. CDR3 sequence (DNA): TGCAGCGTTGAAATGAGGCGTCGGGGGGGCTACACCTTC. Its protein is CSVEMRRRGGYTF.

This chain links TRBV7-8 with TRBJ1-5, with 7 bases lining up with TRBD1. The CDR3 has 16 amino acids. CDR1 and CDR2 (germline): SGHVS, FQNEAQ. Trimming at V came to 5 bases and at J to 3 bases, leaving 10 bases not matched to a gene. CDR3 nucleotide sequence: TGTGCCAGCAGCCCGAGACAGGGACGTAACAATCAGCCCCAGCATTTT. Translated: CASSPRQGRNNQPQHF. Full variable domain (rest looked up from reference TRBV7-8 and TRBJ1-5): GAGVSQSPRYKVAKRGQDVALRCDPISGHVSLFWYQQALGQGPEFLTYFQNEAQLDKSGLPSDRFFAERPEGSVSTLKIQRTQQEDSAVYLCASSPRQGRNNQPQHFGDGTRLSIL.

CDR3 loop: CASSPGVAGGPYNEQFF. For the CDR3, the DNA is TGTGCCAGCTCACCAGGGGTAGCGGGAGGGCCATACAATGAGCAGTTCTTC. The chain links TRBV18 to TRBJ2-1; 11 nucleotides line up with TRBD2. V shed 2 bases, J shed 4 bases, and the junction held 7 bases outside the gene matches. Germline V CDR1 and CDR2: KGHSH, LQKENI. This CDR3 has 17 residues.

The sample holds one count of this clone. This chain links TRBV5-1 with TRBJ2-5; 11 bases match TRBD2. Germline lookup yields CDR1 SGHRS and CDR2 YFSETQ. V lost 3 bases and J lost 2; bases outside the gene matches: 6. CDR3 length: 16 residues. CDR3 region: CASSWTPSGGQETQYF. The CDR3 DNA sequence: TGCGCCAGCAGCTGGACGCCTAGCGGGGGGCAAGAGACCCAGTACTTC.

The chain employs TRBV7-3 and TRBJ2-2; perhaps TRBD1 as D (6 bases). CDR1 SGHTA and CDR2 FQGTGA come from the germline V gene. The CDR3 length is 14 residues. Deletions cut 6 bases from V and 0 bases from J, with 8 bases between. CDR3 protein: CASRRTANTGELFF. The DNA of the CDR3 is TGTGCCAGCAGGAGGACAGCGAACACCGGGGAGCTGTTTTTT.

This clone has a handful of counts. The genes are TRBV6-1 and TRBJ2-7; 9 bases fit TRBD1. Germline CDR1 and CDR2: MNHNS and SASEGT. The CDR3 length is 14 residues. V trimming: 7 bases; J trimming: 7 bases; junction bases outside the gene matches: 11. For the CDR3, the DNA is TGTGCCAGCACTGGTCTACAGGGGGCGGGGGAGCAGTACTTC. Protein product: CASTGLQGAGEQYF.

The chain joins TRBV28 to TRBJ1-1, with 7 bases lining up with TRBD1. CDR3 length: 13 residues. After removal of 7 bases from V and 11 bases from J, the junction contained 13 bases not matched to a gene. CDR1 is MDHEN and CDR2 is SYDVKM in the germline V gene. The CDR3 protein is CASNNEGGEDAFF. In DNA form, the CDR3 reads TGTGCCAGCAATAACGAAGGGGGCGAGGATGCTTTCTTT.

The V gene is TRBV5-1, the J gene TRBJ2-1; 7 nucleotides match TRBD2. The ends lost 2 bases at V and 3 bases at J; junction bases unmatched: 5. Germline V gene sequence: CDR1 SGHRS, CDR2 YFSETQ. This CDR3 is 15 amino acids long. This CDR3 is CASSFGASGYNEQFF. CDR3 DNA sequence: TGCGCCAGCAGCTTCGGGGCTAGCGGCTACAATGAGCAGTTCTTC.

With respect to this clone: The same CDR3 also results from other DNA sequences found in this sample. The chain is built from TRBV5-4 and TRBJ2-3; 9 positions agree with TRBD2. The germline gives CDR1 SGHNT, CDR2 YYREEE (reference sequence). The CDR3 runs 15 residues. Germline trimming cut 0 bases from V and 2 bases from J; bases unmatched to any gene: 1. The CDR3 DNA sequence: TGTGCCAGCAGCTTGGAGGGACTAGCCACAGATACGCAGTATTTT. Encoded protein: CASSLEGLATDTQYF.

The rearrangement links TRBV7-2 to TRBJ2-4; D is unclear. V lost 2 bases and J lost 3, with 5 bases in between. This CDR3 has 13 residues. The germline gives CDR1 SGHTA, CDR2 FQGNSA. In DNA form, the CDR3 reads TGTGCCAGCAGCTTAAACAGCAAAAACATTCAGTACTTC. This translates into CASSLNSKNIQYF.

J is TRBJ2-7 and V is TRBV6-1; 12 nucleotides agree with TRBD2. Germline V gene lookup returns CDR1 MNHNS and CDR2 SASEGT. J gave up 4 bases and V 5 bases, and 6 bases lay outside the gene matches. The CDR3 has 15 amino acids. The CDR3 sequence is CASSLGLAGLYEQYF. The CDR3 nucleotides read TGTGCCAGCAGTTTAGGACTAGCGGGGCTATACGAGCAGTACTTC.

The chain is built from TRBV5-1 and TRBJ2-3; TRBD2 aligns across 8 bases. The CDR3 extends over 14 amino acids. Trimming removed 2 bases from V and 6 bases from J; junction bases left unmatched: 5. Germline V gene sequence: CDR1 SGHRS, CDR2 YFSETQ. The CDR3 protein is CASSFGGRTDTQYF. CDR3 bases: TGCGCCAGCAGCTTTGGCGGGAGGACCGATACGCAGTATTTT.

The chain joins TRBV7-3 to TRBJ2-3; maybe TRBD1 (5 bases). This CDR3 region has 14 residues. The germline V and J ends were trimmed by 4 bases and 4 bases, with 12 bases remaining between them. CDR1 and CDR2 from the germline V gene are SGHTA and FQGTGA. The CDR3 spells CASSSQGSPDTQYF. DNA for the CDR3: TGTGCCAGCAGCTCGCAGGGATCTCCAGATACGCAGTATTTT.